This TCR beta chain stems from a study of control samples from healthy donors and cancer patients. Only in-frame clones appear in the TCRdb table, and some are missing; sequencing was by immunoSEQ multiplex PCR. Here the sample spans 130,000 or so clones, 70% to 90% being singletons. This CDR3 spans 15 amino acids. V was pared by 6 bases and J by 1 base, with 8 bases of the junction left unmatched. Germline CDR1 MDHEN, CDR2 SYDVKM. The receptor's source is a man aged 45 to 65 in good health. Sequenced: blood. The V call is TRBV28, the J call TRBJ1-1; 7 positions match TRBD1. The CDR3 coding sequence is TGTGCCAGCAGGCCGAGACGACAGGGGAACACTGAAGCTTTCTTT. It specifies CASRPRRQGNTEAFF. The variable domain in full, completed from reference TRBV28 and TRBJ1-1, reads DVKVTQSSRYLVKRTGEKVFLECVQDMDHENMFWYRQDPGLGLRLIYFSYDVKMKEKGDIPEGYSVSREKKERFSLILESASTNQTSMYLCASRPRRQGNTEAFFGQGTRLTVV.